This TCR beta chain originates from a study of blood T cell repertoires in COVID-19 (dated by TCRdb to about 2020). Study-wide context: Samples from collaborators originated in the United States, Italy and Spain and spanned both the acute and convalescent phases of COVID-19. The sample metadata nearly always contained a de-identified subject ID, COVID-19 status, age in years and sex. The prospective study material was composed of cDNA or gDNA derived from T cells, B-cell-depleted T cells, or PBMCs. The dataset comprised deeply sampled blood TCRbeta repertoires from subjects exposed to, actively infected with, or recovered from COVID-19. The repertoires were made available in a free public database intended to serve as a resource for research on the immune response to SARS-CoV-2. Samples came from the ongoing ImmuneRACE study (first 160 participants) plus 1,254 subjects from 6 global collaborators. Where HLA class I and class II types were available, the types were taken from metadata supplied by the sample provider, not from assay-based typing. The full study reports these points: How much clinical and demographic metadata was included differed by source and by participant, and the metadata was provided uncurated.

TCRbeta CDR3 regions were amplified from genomic DNA using the immunoSEQ Assay, a bias-controlled multiplex PCR. From the authors' description of their analysis: The number of nucleated cells in each sample was estimated from the amplification of reference gene primers within the assay. Sequence reads were collapsed and filtered to measure the absolute abundance of every unique TCRbeta CDR3 rearrangement. For each sample, productive Simpson clonality was calculated as the square root of Simpson's diversity index across productive rearrangements. TCRdb took this table from immuneACCESS and kept in-frame rearrangements with V and J called. Such tables lack part of the clones; where checked against another copy, unresolved V genes explain under half of the gap, and the rest is unexplained. V, J and clone size are those of that table, while D and trimming were read from the DNA. The sample table lists approximately 240,000 clones, around 80% of them with a count of one. Around 4.1% of the sample belongs to the ten largest clones.

CDR1 and CDR2 (MGHRA, YSYEKL) derive from the germline V gene. The trim is 4 bases for V and 8 bases for J, with a gap of 17 bases between the germline ends. Its CDR3 holds 14 amino acids, cysteine through phenylalanine. Only the CDR3 part of the read is kept: 42 bases, read in frame from the first base. Each collaborating institution followed its own protocols to collect whole blood in K2EDTA tubes. For TCRbeta analysis, collaborators shipped samples in one of three forms: frozen whole blood, isolated PBMCs, or DNA extracted from either of those sample types. In this sample, this clone turned up once. The specificity of this receptor is unknown. No much larger clonotype is one base removed from it; base qualities were not supplied.

The chain employs TRBV4-1 and TRBJ1-2; the D gene cannot be named for sure. The TCR sequence derives from a woman aged 40 to 49 with active or convalescent COVID-19. Sequenced sample: peripheral blood. DNA sequence: TGCGCCAGCAGCCCCCTCGGAGGACCTAAGGGCTACACCTTC. Its protein reads: CASSPLGGPKGYTF.